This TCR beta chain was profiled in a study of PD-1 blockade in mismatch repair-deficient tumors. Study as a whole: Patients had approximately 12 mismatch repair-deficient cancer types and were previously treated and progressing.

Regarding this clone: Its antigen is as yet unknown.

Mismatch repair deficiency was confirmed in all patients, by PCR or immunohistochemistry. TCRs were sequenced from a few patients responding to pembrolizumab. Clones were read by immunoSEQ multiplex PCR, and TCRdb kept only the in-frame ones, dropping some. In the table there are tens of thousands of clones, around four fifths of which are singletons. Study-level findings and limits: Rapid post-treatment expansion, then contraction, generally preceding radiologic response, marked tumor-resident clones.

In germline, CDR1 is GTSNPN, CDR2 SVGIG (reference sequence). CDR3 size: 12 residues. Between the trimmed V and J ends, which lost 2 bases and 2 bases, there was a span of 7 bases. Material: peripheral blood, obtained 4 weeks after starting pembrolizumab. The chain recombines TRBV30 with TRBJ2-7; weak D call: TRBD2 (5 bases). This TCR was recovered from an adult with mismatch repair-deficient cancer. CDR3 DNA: TGTGCCTGGAGTTGGGAGACCTACGAGCAGTACTTC. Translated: CAWSWETYEQYF.